Each of the 27 T cell receptor beta chains below was sequenced from the same sample in a study of blood T cell repertoires in COVID-19. TCRdb's table, derived via immunoSEQ multiplex PCR, lists solely in-frame clones and lacks some. The table records some 180,000 clones, around 85% of them present only once. Sequencing used PBMCs or T cells enriched from blood (not recorded which). These receptors were taken from a man in his forties or fifties who had recovered from COVID-19.

The chain uses TRBV3-1 (or the pseudogene TRBV3-2) and TRBJ1-2, with D perhaps matching TRBD1 (5 bases). The CDR3 spans 13 residues. V gave up 3 bases and J gave up 7 bases, with 12 bases separating them. Looked up from germline, CDR1 is LGHDT and CDR2 is YNNKEL (reference sequence). CDR3 residues: CASSHGGTSGYTF. DNA of the CDR3: TGTGCCAGCAGCCATGGGGGGACTAGTGGCTACACCTTC.

A word on this clone: The identical CDR3 is also encoded by other nucleotide sequences in the sample. The chain couples TRBV5-1 to TRBJ1-3; D not resolved. Germline values: CDR1 SGHRS, CDR2 YFSETQ. The CDR3 totals 14 residues. Between the trimmed V and J ends, which lost 3 bases and 0 bases, there was a span of 7 bases. The CDR3 protein is CASSSGDSGNTIYF. The DNA of the CDR3 is TGCGCCAGCAGCTCCGGAGACTCTGGAAACACCATATATTTT.

The chain combines TRBV2 with TRBJ2-7; 7 positions match TRBD1. The CDR3 length is 15 residues. After removal of 6 bases from V and 1 base from J, the junction contained 9 bases not matched to a gene. The germline CDR1 and CDR2 sequences are SNHLY and FYNNEI. The CDR3 reads CASRQHEGQSYEQYF. CDR3 sequence (DNA): TGTGCCAGCAGGCAACATGAGGGACAGTCCTACGAGCAGTACTTC.

The chain has TRBV30 and TRBJ1-1; D unclear. The germline gives CDR1 GTSNPN, CDR2 SVGIG (reference sequence). V was pared by 3 bases and J by 3 bases, with 8 bases between. The CDR3 spans 12 residues. CDR3 residues: CAWRSHYTEAFF. The CDR3 region has the DNA TGTGCCTGGAGATCACATTACACTGAAGCTTTCTTT.

The V gene is TRBV27, the J gene TRBJ2-7; 9 nucleotides match TRBD2. V shed 6 bases, J shed 4 bases, and the junction held 7 bases outside the gene matches. This CDR3 contains 14 residues. CDR1 is MNHEY and CDR2 is SMNVEV in the germline V gene (reference sequence). CDR3 coding DNA: TGTGCCAGCAGGACGCAGCGGGAGGAGTACGAGCAGTACTTC. Its translation: CASRTQREEYEQYF.

The chain has TRBV7-9 and TRBJ1-2; no clear D. The germline CDR1 and CDR2 sequences are SEHNR and FQNEAQ (reference sequence). The CDR3 consists of 13 residues. The germline V and J ends were trimmed by 1 base and 7 bases, with 10 bases remaining between them. The CDR3 reads CASSLGLAAGYTF. The CDR3 DNA reads as TGTGCCAGCAGCTTAGGTTTAGCAGCTGGCTACACCTTC.

The V gene is TRBV15, the J gene TRBJ2-1; tentative D call: TRBD2 (6 bases). V shed 1 base and J shed 8 bases, with 12 bases lying between them. Germline V gene lookup returns CDR1 LNHNV and CDR2 YYDKDF (reference sequence). The CDR3 has 14 amino acids. The CDR3 is CATSRAGRRDEQFF. The CDR3 DNA sequence: TGTGCCACCAGCAGAGCCGGTAGGAGGGATGAGCAGTTCTTC.

The chain is built from TRBV19 and TRBJ2-2; possible D gene TRBD1, 6 bases. CDR3 length: 14 amino acids. Trimming took 8 bases from V and 1 from J, leaving 11 bases between them. Germline V CDR1 and CDR2: LNHDA, SQIVND (reference sequence). This chain's CDR3 is CASSGTLNTGELFF. In nucleotides, the CDR3 is TGTGCCAGTTCCGGGACACTGAACACCGGGGAGCTGTTTTTT.

The chain links TRBV29-1 to TRBJ1-5, with D possibly being TRBD1 (5 bases). V was pared by 1 base and J by 15 bases, with 13 bases between. The CDR3 runs 11 residues. CDR1 SQVTM and CDR2 ANQGSEA come from the germline V gene. CDR3: CSVEGSGARHF. The CDR3 DNA follows: TGCAGCGTTGAAGGAAGCGGGGCGCGGCATTTT.

The chain is built from TRBV3-1 (or the pseudogene TRBV3-2) and TRBJ1-3; D remains unclear. The CDR3 totals 18 residues. V was trimmed by 0 bases and J by 0 bases, leaving 15 bases between them. Germline loops: CDR1 LGHDT, CDR2 YNNKEL (reference sequence). The CDR3 region is CASSQDSPGTLSGNTIYF. CDR3 DNA: TGTGCCAGCAGCCAAGATAGTCCAGGAACCCTCTCTGGAAACACCATATATTTT.

CDR3 DNA sequence: TGTGCTAGTGGTTTGGGTTCCGGGTACGGGGGCTACACCTTC. This sequence encodes CASGLGSGYGGYTF. The V and J genes are TRBV12-5 and TRBJ1-2; D is ambiguous. V was trimmed by 1 base and J by 8 bases, leaving 14 bases between them. The CDR3 has 14 residues. Per the germline V gene, CDR1 is LGHNT and CDR2 is FRNRAP.

This clone was observed a few times. The junction departs from the called germline gene at one end, perhaps through a read error. The chain is built from TRBV7-7 and TRBJ1-2; TRBD1 aligns across 10 bases. Germline CDR1 and CDR2: SSHAT and FNYEAQ (reference sequence). This CDR3 contains 17 residues. The CDR3 coding sequence is TGTGCTAGCAGCTTAAGACGTAGGGGACAGGGGTGGGGTGGCTACACCTTC. Translated, it gives CASSLRRRGQGWGGYTF.

The genes are TRBV7-9 and TRBJ2-7; D not resolved. Per germline, CDR1 SEHNR and CDR2 FQNEAQ (reference sequence). Trimming cost V 6 bases and J 7 bases, with 13 bases left between them. The CDR3 has 12 residues. The CDR3 sequence: CASRGPFGEQYF. CDR3 nucleotides: TGTGCCAGCAGGGGCCCCTTCGGAGAGCAGTACTTC.

This clone was seen once. The V and J genes are TRBV5-1 and TRBJ2-7; TRBD1 aligns across 8 bases. V lost 6 bases and J lost 3; bases outside the gene matches: 11. Per the germline V gene, CDR1 is SGHRS and CDR2 is YFSETQ. CDR3 length: 15 amino acids. The CDR3 is CASTPRTGKIYEQYF. DNA of the CDR3: TGCGCCAGCACCCCCAGGACAGGGAAAATCTACGAGCAGTACTTC.

The chain combines TRBV29-1 with TRBJ1-6; 8 positions match TRBD1. Unmatched junction bases numbered 7, after V lost 5 bases and J lost 7 bases. The CDR3 is 14 residues long. CDR1 is SQVTM and CDR2 is ANQGSEA in the germline V gene. CDR3 bases: TGCAGCGTTTCCCAGGGGGCGGAGAATTCACCCCTCCACTTT. This codes for CSVSQGAENSPLHF.

The chain carries TRBV7-3 and TRBJ2-3; possible D gene TRBD1, 5 bases. From germline, CDR1 is SGHTA and CDR2 FQGTGA. This CDR3 is built from 15 residues. The V gene lost 4 bases and the J gene lost 1 base, with 12 bases spanning the gap. The CDR3 DNA is TGTGCCAGCAGCTCTACAGGTCTCGGCACAGATACGCAGTATTTT. It codes for CASSSTGLGTDTQYF.

V and J are TRBV7-3 and TRBJ1-1; TRBD1 matches 8 bases. Trimming at V came to 5 bases and at J to 3 bases, leaving 2 bases not matched to a gene. Germline V gene data show CDR1 as SGHTA and CDR2 as FQGTGA. This CDR3 comprises 13 residues. The CDR3 bases are TGTGCCAGCAGCCAGGACAGGGACACTGAAGCTTTCTTT. It encodes CASSQDRDTEAFF.

V is TRBV19 and J is TRBJ1-5, with D unclear. V was shortened by 7 bases and J by 1 base, with 14 bases between the two germline ends. This CDR3 is 15 amino acids long. The germline V gene has CDR1 LNHDA and CDR2 SQIVND (reference sequence). The CDR3 DNA sequence: TGTGCCAGTAACTTCCGAAGTAGAAGCAATCAGCCCCAGCATTTT. The encoded protein is CASNFRSRSNQPQHF.

CDR3 coding DNA: TGCGCCAGCAGTGGGTCGGGGGTAGATGGCTACACCTTC. This translates into CASSGSGVDGYTF. The V and J genes are TRBV5-1 and TRBJ1-2; weak D call: TRBD1 (5 bases). This CDR3 spans 13 amino acids. The V gene lost 5 bases and the J gene lost 6 bases, with 14 bases spanning the gap. Germline loops: CDR1 SGHRS, CDR2 YFSETQ.

With regard to this clone: Additional DNA sequences in this sample encode the identical CDR3. The V call is TRBV7-2, the J call TRBJ1-5, with 7 bases matching TRBD1. The J segment lost 5 bases and the V segment lost 6 bases, leaving 7 bases of the junction unmatched. This CDR3 is built from 14 residues. Germline V gene lookup returns CDR1 SGHTA and CDR2 FQGNSA. CDR3 amino acids: CASSPRQGDQPQHF. For the CDR3, the DNA is TGTGCCAGCAGTCCTCGACAGGGTGATCAGCCCCAGCATTTT. The variable domain in full, completed from reference TRBV7-2 and TRBJ1-5, reads GAGVSQSPSNKVTEKGKDVELRCDPISGHTALYWYRQSLGQGLEFLIYFQGNSAPDKSGLPSDRFSAERTGGSVSTLTIQRTQQEDSAVYLCASSPRQGDQPQHFGDGTRLSIL.

This chain joins TRBV28 and TRBJ2-1; 8 bases map to TRBD2. This CDR3 has 16 residues. Germline values: CDR1 MDHEN, CDR2 SYDVKM. Losses at the gene ends were 7 bases for V and 8 bases for J; bases not matched to a gene: 16. The DNA of the CDR3 is TGTGCCAGCAACTGGGGGGGCGGGAGGTCGAACGATGAGCAGTTCTTC. Protein product: CASNWGGGRSNDEQFF.

The chain is built from TRBV9 and TRBJ1-2; 7 nucleotides line up with TRBD1. Trimming removed 0 bases from V and 2 bases from J; junction bases left unmatched: 4. The CDR3 runs 15 residues. The germline gives CDR1 SGDLS, CDR2 YYNGEE. CDR3 nucleotides: TGTGCCAGCAGCGTAGAGGACAGGACAAACTATGGCTACACCTTC. This sequence encodes CASSVEDRTNYGYTF.

This clone was seen repeatedly, ten times or more. This rearrangement joins TRBV6-5 to TRBJ1-6; TRBD1 aligns across 9 bases. Trimming took 6 bases from V and 8 from J; bases not matched to a gene: 8. The CDR3 is made up of 15 amino acids. Germline lookup yields CDR1 MNHEY and CDR2 SVGAGI. The CDR3 spells CASRPQGAVDSPLHF. CDR3 nucleotide sequence: TGTGCCAGCAGACCACAGGGGGCGGTGGATTCACCCCTCCACTTT.

This clone occurred a few times. This CDR3 is also generated by other DNA sequences in the sample. The chain carries TRBV11-2 and TRBJ1-1, with D perhaps TRBD1 (5 bases). The germline gives CDR1 SGHAT, CDR2 FQNNGV. V was pared by 3 bases and J by 2 bases, with 7 bases between. CDR3 length: 13 amino acids. The chain's CDR3 is CASSFQGNTEAFF. The CDR3 coding sequence is TGTGCCAGCAGCTTCCAGGGAAACACTGAAGCTTTCTTT.

The chain employs TRBV19 and TRBJ1-5; unclear D gene. CDR1 is LNHDA and CDR2 is SQIVND in the germline V gene (reference sequence). This CDR3 has 15 amino acids. V shed 4 bases and J shed 4 bases, with 14 bases lying between them. CDR3 in DNA: TGTGCCAGTAGTAGTTCCCAGTGGAGGAATCAGCCCCAGCATTTT. As protein: CASSSSQWRNQPQHF.

The chain has TRBV6-4 and TRBJ2-1; possible D gene TRBD2, 7 bases. Germline V gene lookup returns CDR1 MRHNA and CDR2 SNTAGT. The V end lost 4 bases, the J end lost 0 bases, and 10 bases lay between the germline ends. There are 15 residues in the CDR3. The CDR3 loop is CASSGGGRSYNEQFF. CDR3 nucleotide sequence: TGTGCCAGCAGTGGGGGGGGGCGCTCCTACAATGAGCAGTTCTTC.

The gene calls are TRBV4-2 and TRBJ2-1; 8 bases map to TRBD2. With 4 bases clipped from V and 0 bases from J, the junction kept 5 bases outside the gene matches. The CDR3 consists of 16 residues. The germline V gene encodes CDR1 LGHNA and CDR2 YNFKEQ. CDR3 sequence: CASSRSGGASYNEQFF. The CDR3 DNA sequence: TGTGCCAGCAGCCGGTCGGGGGGGGCCTCCTACAATGAGCAGTTCTTC.